A selection of T cell receptor beta chains follows, all from one sample in a study of cytomegalovirus exposure and HLA in healthy donors. Profiled with immunoSEQ multiplex PCR; TCRdb holds only in-frame clones, not every one. The sample contains about 170,000 clones, about 85% of which appear only once. Sequencing was carried out using PBMCs. Receptors originate from a boy aged 2-15 years in good health and CMV-seronegative. The CDR3 runs from the conserved cysteine through the conserved F or W. Fields, in order: D gene, J gene, clone size, V gene, CDR3 protein, CDR3 DNA. D genes are given only for firm matches. Clone size is not always given. Where it is, it says once, few, many or a class for expanded clones.

D gene: .
J gene: TRBJ1-3
clone size: .
V gene: TRBV10-3
CDR3 protein: CAISDKADTIYF
CDR3 DNA: TGTGCCATCAGTGACAAGGCGGACACCATATATTTT

D gene: .
J gene: TRBJ1-2
clone size: .
V gene: TRBV18
CDR3 protein: CASSPPLWPMGRGYTF
CDR3 DNA: TGTGCCAGCTCACCACCTCTCTGGCCGATGGGGCGAGGCTACACCTTC

D gene: TRBD1
J gene: TRBJ2-2
clone size: .
V gene: TRBV28
CDR3 protein: CASSFGQGKAGELFF
CDR3 DNA: TGTGCCAGCAGTTTTGGACAGGGGAAGGCCGGGGAGCTGTTTTTT

D gene: .
J gene: TRBJ2-7
clone size: few
V gene: TRBV5-1
CDR3 protein: CASSYGEGSRKSEQYF
CDR3 DNA: TGCGCCAGCAGCTATGGTGAGGGCAGCCGTAAGAGCGAGCAGTACTTC

D gene: .
J gene: TRBJ1-3
clone size: .
V gene: TRBV9
CDR3 protein: CASSVSVSLRGNTIYF
CDR3 DNA: TGTGCCAGCAGCGTATCGGTATCACTCCGGGGAAACACCATATATTTT

D gene: .
J gene: TRBJ2-7
clone size: .
V gene: TRBV7-2
CDR3 protein: CASSLAPSAPRSYEQYF
CDR3 DNA: TGTGCCAGCAGCTTAGCGCCGAGCGCGCCCCGTTCCTACGAGCAGTACTTC

D gene: .
J gene: TRBJ1-1
clone size: .
V gene: TRBV28
CDR3 protein: CASSSDRLMNTEAFF
CDR3 DNA: TGTGCCAGCAGTTCCGACAGACTTATGAACACTGAAGCTTTCTTT

D gene: TRBD1
J gene: TRBJ2-2
clone size: .
V gene: TRBV28
CDR3 protein: CASSPHRTGNTGELFF
CDR3 DNA: TGTGCCAGCAGTCCCCACCGGACAGGGAACACCGGGGAGCTGTTTTTT

D gene: .
J gene: TRBJ2-4
clone size: .
V gene: TRBV5-4
CDR3 protein: CASSLRWVEDIQYF
CDR3 DNA: TGTGCCAGCAGCTTGCGCTGGGTCGAGGACATTCAGTACTTC

D gene: TRBD2
J gene: TRBJ2-5
clone size: .
V gene: TRBV6-1
CDR3 protein: CATASGSEETQYF
CDR3 DNA: TGTGCCACCGCTAGCGGGAGTGAAGAGACCCAGTACTTC

D gene: .
J gene: TRBJ1-4
clone size: once
V gene: TRBV28
CDR3 protein: CASSSRPRGSEKLFF
CDR3 DNA: TGTGCCAGCAGTTCTCGGCCCCGAGGGAGTGAAAAACTGTTTTTT

D gene: .
J gene: TRBJ2-4
clone size: .
V gene: TRBV5-6
CDR3 protein: CASSLVAVVNIQYF
CDR3 DNA: TGTGCCAGCAGCTTGGTGGCAGTTGTGAACATTCAGTACTTC

D gene: .
J gene: TRBJ1-1
clone size: .
V gene: TRBV6-1
CDR3 protein: CASRVGGDTEAFF
CDR3 DNA: TGTGCCAGCAGGGTAGGGGGAGACACTGAAGCTTTCTTT

D gene: .
J gene: TRBJ1-4
clone size: .
V gene: TRBV5-6
CDR3 protein: CASTRGAGNEKLFF
CDR3 DNA: TGTGCCAGCACTCGGGGTGCCGGGAATGAAAAACTGTTTTTT

D gene: .
J gene: TRBJ2-7
clone size: .
V gene: TRBV11-2
CDR3 protein: CASSAGQPEQYF
CDR3 DNA: TGTGCCAGCAGCGCCGGACAGCCGGAGCAGTACTTC

D gene: TRBD1
J gene: TRBJ2-3
clone size: .
V gene: TRBV13
CDR3 protein: CASSSRTGPGTDTQYF
CDR3 DNA: TGTGCCAGCAGCTCACGGACAGGGCCTGGCACAGATACGCAGTATTTT

D gene: TRBD2
J gene: TRBJ2-1
clone size: .
V gene: TRBV16
CDR3 protein: CASRRGLARNEQFF
CDR3 DNA: TGTGCCAGCAGAAGGGGACTAGCTCGCAATGAGCAGTTCTTC

D gene: .
J gene: TRBJ2-1
clone size: .
V gene: TRBV5-4
CDR3 protein: CASSDGVRSEQFF
CDR3 DNA: TGTGCCAGCAGTGACGGGGTTAGGAGTGAGCAGTTCTTC